This T cell receptor beta chain was captured by sequencing in a study of cytomegalovirus exposure and HLA in healthy donors. About the research overall: There were 350 to 400 genotyped donors. Of these, roughly 80% fell in the genetic ancestry cluster associated with self-reported Caucasian donors.

Vbeta (60) and Jbeta (13) primers were used in the PCR. Using immunoSEQ multiplex PCR, the repertoire was profiled, and TCRdb retains in-frame clones only, with some absent. The sample contains roughly 98,000 clones, about four fifths of which appear only once. This clone was detected once. Sequenced: PBMCs. The source of this sequence is a woman between 65 and 79 years old in good health and CMV-seropositive.

Here the CDR3 reads CASSQGMGAGTDTQYF. In DNA, the CDR3 is TGTGCCAGCAGCCAAGGGATGGGGGCGGGCACAGATACGCAGTATTTT. The J gene is TRBJ2-3, the V gene TRBV4-2; D might be TRBD1 (6 bases). The CDR3 is 16 residues long. Germline loops: CDR1 LGHNA, CDR2 YNFKEQ. V lost 1 base and J 1 base, leaving 12 bases between the germline ends.